This entry lists 20 T cell receptor beta chains sequenced from one sample in a study of CD8 T cells in ankylosing spondylitis. Study results and limitations: Roughly eight highly homologous variants made up a TCR beta motif that seemed to typify ankylosing spondylitis blood.

The antigens these receptors bind are not known. In TCRdb, the 5' RACE reads were re-called with MiXCR into one record per CDR3 protein. The sample includes about 340,000 distinct CDR3 sequences, less than 10% of them seen just once. The sample consisted of blood, either unsorted or a sorted T cell fraction (not recorded which). These receptors all stem from a male donor with ankylosing spondylitis.

The rearrangement joins TRBV7-3 to TRBJ2-5; TRBD1 agrees at 8 bases. V lost 5 bases and J lost 3; bases outside the gene matches: 11. This CDR3 has 16 residues. Germline CDR1 SGHTA, CDR2 FQGTGA. This CDR3 reads CASSPRTGSGEETQYF. In DNA, the CDR3 is TGTGCCAGCAGCCCCAGGACAGGGTCAGGGGAAGAGACCCAGTACTTC.

V is TRBV6-1 and J is TRBJ2-5, with 12 bases lining up with TRBD1. Germline assignment: CDR1 MNHNS and CDR2 SASEGT. This CDR3 comprises 15 residues. Trimming removed 8 bases from V and 3 bases from J; junction bases left unmatched: 7. Written as DNA, the CDR3 is TGTGCCAGCTTCACCGGGACAGGGGGCGAAGAGACCCAGTACTTC. Amino acid sequence: CASFTGTGGEETQYF.

This chain connects TRBV12-3 or TRBV12-4 to TRBJ1-4; D remains unclear. CDR3 length equals 14 residues. Trimming took 5 bases from V and 6 from J, leaving 13 bases between them. CDR3 sequence (DNA): TGTGCCAGCAGTCGGACGCCCCGGGATGAAAAACTGTTTTTT. Its protein product is CASSRTPRDEKLFF.

This clonotype was found a few times. The chain recombines TRBV20-1 with TRBJ2-1, with TRBD2 matching 12 bases. With V trimmed by 1 base and J by 0 bases, 4 bases remained unmatched. Germline V CDR1 and CDR2: DFQATT, SNEGSKA (reference sequence). The CDR3 is 17 amino acids. CDR3 DNA: TGCAGTGCTAGAGGTGGACTAGCGGGGAGCTCCTACAATGAGCAGTTCTTC. Translating gives CSARGGLAGSSYNEQFF.

This clonotype has only a few counts. The CDR3 spells CASTLLGILVMYEQYF. CDR3 bases: TGTGCCAGCACCCTCCTCGGGATCCTAGTTATGTACGAGCAGTACTTC. The J gene is TRBJ2-7, the V gene TRBV7-2; a weak D match, TRBD2 (5 bases). Trimming cost V 7 bases and J 4 bases, with 23 bases left between them. Germline V gene sequence: CDR1 SGHTA, CDR2 FQGNSA. The CDR3 runs 16 residues.

This clonotype was seen repeatedly, ten times or more. V is TRBV18 and J is TRBJ1-1; D is unclear. The V gene lost 6 bases and the J gene lost 7 bases, with 12 bases spanning the gap. The CDR3 has 12 residues. The germline V gene has CDR1 KGHSH and CDR2 LQKENI. In nucleotides, the CDR3 is TGTGCCAGCTCCCTGGACGGGTATGAAGCTTTCTTT. Protein sequence: CASSLDGYEAFF.

The chain recombines TRBV20-1 with TRBJ2-7, with 9 bases fitting TRBD2. The CDR3 contains 13 residues. V trimming: 5 bases; J trimming: 2 bases; junction bases outside the gene matches: 4. The germline V gene has CDR1 DFQATT and CDR2 SNEGSKA (reference sequence). DNA for the CDR3: TGCAGTGCTTCAAGCGGGAGGACCTACGAGCAGTACTTC. This encodes CSASSGRTYEQYF.

The chain carries TRBV20-1 and TRBJ2-2; D might be TRBD1 or TRBD2, each matching 6 bases. CDR1 and CDR2 from the germline V gene are DFQATT and SNEGSKA (reference sequence). V was trimmed by 1 base and J by 5 bases, leaving 17 bases between them. This CDR3 is built from 16 residues. The CDR3 loop is CSARGETRGATGELFF. As DNA, the CDR3 is TGCAGTGCTAGAGGGGAGACTAGGGGGGCGACCGGGGAGCTGTTTTTT.

The rearrangement uses TRBV29-1 and TRBJ2-2; a possible D gene is TRBD2 (7 bases). The ends were cut back, 4 bases at V and 9 bases at J, with 15 bases in the middle. Germline assignment: CDR1 SQVTM and CDR2 ANQGSEA. The CDR3 runs to 13 residues. CDR3 DNA: TGCAGCGTTGGAACAGGGAGGGTCAGGGAGCTGTTTTTT. It is translated as CSVGTGRVRELFF.

This clonotype was observed a handful of times. The chain uses TRBV20-1 and TRBJ2-5; tentatively, D is TRBD1 (5 bases). Germline CDR1 reads DFQATT; CDR2 reads SNEGSKA (reference sequence). The CDR3 runs to 14 residues. V was trimmed by 2 bases and J by 2 bases, leaving 12 bases between them. The CDR3 bases are TGCAGTGCTAGATCTAGGACAAATCAAGAGACCCAGTACTTC. It translates to CSARSRTNQETQYF.

This clonotype was recorded at least ten times. The rearrangement links TRBV4-2 to TRBJ2-7, with 8 positions matching TRBD2. Trimming took 4 bases from V and 2 from J; bases not matched to a gene: 7. CDR3 length equals 15 residues. Looked up from germline, CDR1 is LGHNA and CDR2 is YNFKEQ. CDR3 sequence: CASSRTSGGAYEQYF. The DNA of the CDR3 is TGTGCCAGCAGCCGAACTAGCGGAGGCGCCTACGAGCAGTACTTC.

This sequence joins TRBV29-1 and TRBJ2-1, with TRBD2 matching over 13 bases. Germline V gives CDR1 SQVTM, CDR2 ANQGSEA. V lost 8 bases, J lost 8 bases, and 3 bases stayed unmatched. The CDR3 length is 12 residues. CDR3 in amino acids: CSTLAGGDEQFF. The CDR3 region has the DNA TGCAGCACACTAGCGGGAGGGGATGAGCAGTTCTTC.

This clonotype has more than one count but fewer than ten. This rearrangement joins TRBV4-2 to TRBJ2-1, with 11 bases identical to TRBD2. The germline gives CDR1 LGHNA, CDR2 YNFKEQ. This CDR3 comprises 18 residues. V was pared by 8 bases and J by 1 base, with 13 bases of the junction left unmatched. CDR3 region: CASGITLAGGGSYNEQFF. In DNA, the CDR3 is TGTGCCAGCGGAATAACATTAGCGGGAGGGGGATCCTACAATGAGCAGTTCTTC.

The chain uses TRBV6-1 and TRBJ2-1; D is possibly TRBD2 (6 bases). Germline CDR1 and CDR2: MNHNS and SASEGT. This CDR3 has 16 amino acids. V gave up 6 bases and J gave up 3 bases, with 18 bases separating them. The CDR3 DNA reads as TGTGCCAGCAGCCCGACTTGGACTACCGACTACAATGAGCAGTTCTTC. This encodes CASSPTWTTDYNEQFF.

This clonotype came up a few times. The gene calls are TRBV12-3 or TRBV12-4 and TRBJ2-7; D is ambiguous. The CDR3 is 12 amino acids. Trimming shortened V by 0 bases and J by 6 bases, and 6 bases separated the two germline ends. The DNA of the CDR3 is TGTGCCAGCAGTTTAGCCCCTCTCGAGCAGTACTTC. It yields the protein CASSLAPLEQYF.

This clonotype was observed a few times. This sequence joins TRBV20-1 and TRBJ2-1; 11 bases align to TRBD2. Germline loops: CDR1 DFQATT, CDR2 SNEGSKA (reference sequence). Trimming cost V 6 bases and J 7 bases; bases outside gene matches: 8. The CDR3 is made up of 14 amino acids. CDR3 sequence (DNA): TGCAGTGCCTTTAGCGGGAGGGCCGTTAATGAGCAGTTCTTC. Translating gives CSAFSGRAVNEQFF.

In its sample, this clonotype was seen a few times. The chain combines TRBV5-1 with TRBJ2-3; a possible D gene is TRBD2 (5 bases). This CDR3 comprises 13 residues. Trimming shortened V by 8 bases and J by 2 bases, and 12 bases separated the two germline ends. Germline loops: CDR1 SGHRS, CDR2 YFSETQ. The CDR3 DNA reads as TGCGCCAGTTCCGGACTGGTCACAGATACGCAGTATTTT. This encodes CASSGLVTDTQYF. The whole variable domain, remainder taken from reference TRBV5-1 and TRBJ2-3, is KAGVTQTPRYLIKTRGQQVTLSCSPISGHRSVSWYQQTPGQGLQFLFEYFSETQRNKGNFPGRFSGRQFSNSRSEMNVSTLELGDSALYLCASSGLVTDTQYFGPGTRLTVL.

This clonotype was seen at least ten times. This sequence joins TRBV28 and TRBJ1-5; D is unclear. CDR1 and CDR2 from the germline V gene are MDHEN and SYDVKM. This CDR3 is 14 amino acids long. The V end was cut by 5 bases, the J end by 7 bases, with 15 bases between. CDR3 sequence: CASSLHMDRQPQHF. The CDR3 coding sequence is TGTGCCAGCAGTCTCCACATGGACCGCCAGCCCCAGCATTTT.

The V and J genes are TRBV11-2 and TRBJ2-3, with 7 nucleotides matching TRBD1. Losses at the gene ends were 5 bases for V and 4 bases for J; bases not matched to a gene: 9. This CDR3 is built from 15 residues. Germline V gene data show CDR1 as SGHAT and CDR2 as FQNNGV. The CDR3 protein is CASSQFYRGPDTQYF. In nucleotides, the CDR3 is TGTGCCAGCAGCCAGTTTTACAGGGGCCCAGATACGCAGTATTTT.

This clonotype has a count of ten or more. The genes are TRBV6-1 and TRBJ2-7; 7 positions match TRBD1. There are 13 residues in the CDR3. The ends lost 9 bases at V and 0 bases at J; junction bases unmatched: 5. The germline CDR1 and CDR2 sequences are MNHNS and SASEGT. The CDR3 sequence is CASGRDSSYEQYF. Here the CDR3 DNA reads TGTGCCAGTGGACGGGACAGCTCCTACGAGCAGTACTTC.